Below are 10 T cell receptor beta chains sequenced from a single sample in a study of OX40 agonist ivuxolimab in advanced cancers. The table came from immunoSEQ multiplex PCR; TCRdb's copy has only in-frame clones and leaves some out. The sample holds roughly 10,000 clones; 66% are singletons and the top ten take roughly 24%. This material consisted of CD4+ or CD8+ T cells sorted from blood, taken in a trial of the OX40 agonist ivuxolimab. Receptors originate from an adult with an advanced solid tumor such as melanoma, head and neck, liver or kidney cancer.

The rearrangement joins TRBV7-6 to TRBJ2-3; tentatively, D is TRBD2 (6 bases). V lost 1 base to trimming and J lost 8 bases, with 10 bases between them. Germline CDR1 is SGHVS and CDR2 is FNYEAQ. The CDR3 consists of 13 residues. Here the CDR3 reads CASSLETSSTQYF. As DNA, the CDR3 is TGTGCCAGCAGCTTAGAGACTAGTTCTACGCAGTATTTT.

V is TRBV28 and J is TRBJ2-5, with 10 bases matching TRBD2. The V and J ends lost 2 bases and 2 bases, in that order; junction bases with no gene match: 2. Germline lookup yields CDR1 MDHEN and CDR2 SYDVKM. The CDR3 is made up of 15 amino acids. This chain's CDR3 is CASSLLSGGQETQYF. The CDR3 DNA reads TGTGCCAGCAGTTTACTTAGCGGGGGGCAAGAGACCCAGTACTTC.

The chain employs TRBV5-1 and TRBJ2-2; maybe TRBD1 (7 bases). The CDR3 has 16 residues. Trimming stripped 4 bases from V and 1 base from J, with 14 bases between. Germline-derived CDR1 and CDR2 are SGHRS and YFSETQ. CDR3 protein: CASSPRQGGNTGELFF. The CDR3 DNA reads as TGCGCCAGCAGCCCAAGACAGGGAGGGAACACCGGGGAGCTGTTTTTT.

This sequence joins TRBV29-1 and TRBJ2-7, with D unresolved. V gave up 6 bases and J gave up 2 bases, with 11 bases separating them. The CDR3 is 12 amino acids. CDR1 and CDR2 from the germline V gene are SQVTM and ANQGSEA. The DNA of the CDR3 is TGCAGCGTCCGGATAAAGGCCTACGAGCAGTACTTC. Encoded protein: CSVRIKAYEQYF.

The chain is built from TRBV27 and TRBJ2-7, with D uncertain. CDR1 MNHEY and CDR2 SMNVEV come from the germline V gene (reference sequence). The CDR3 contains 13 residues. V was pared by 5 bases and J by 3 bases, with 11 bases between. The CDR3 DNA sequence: TGTGCCAGCAGTCCTACCCTCAGCTACGAGCAGTACTTC. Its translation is CASSPTLSYEQYF.

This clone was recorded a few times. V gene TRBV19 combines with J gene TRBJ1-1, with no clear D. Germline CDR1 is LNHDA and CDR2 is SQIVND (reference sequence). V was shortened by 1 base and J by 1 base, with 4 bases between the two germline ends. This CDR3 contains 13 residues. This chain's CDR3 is CASSIGRNTEAFF. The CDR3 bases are TGTGCCAGTAGTATAGGGAGGAACACTGAAGCTTTCTTT.

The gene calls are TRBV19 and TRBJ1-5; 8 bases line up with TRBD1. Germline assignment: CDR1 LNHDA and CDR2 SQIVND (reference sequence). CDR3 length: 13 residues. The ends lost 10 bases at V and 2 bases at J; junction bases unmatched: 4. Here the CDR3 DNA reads TGTGCCACTTCGACAGGGGGCAATCAGCCCCAGCATTTT. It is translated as CATSTGGNQPQHF.

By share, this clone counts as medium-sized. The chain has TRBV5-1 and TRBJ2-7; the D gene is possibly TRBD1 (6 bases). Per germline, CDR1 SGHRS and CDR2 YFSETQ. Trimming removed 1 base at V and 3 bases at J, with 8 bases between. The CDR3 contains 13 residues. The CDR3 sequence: CASSLTRGYEQYF. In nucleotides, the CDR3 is TGCGCCAGCAGCTTGACCAGGGGCTACGAGCAGTACTTC.

CDR3 sequence: CAISESGTGDAGELFF. The CDR3 region has the DNA TGTGCCATCAGTGAGTCGGGGACAGGGGATGCCGGGGAGCTGTTTTTT. The chain carries TRBV10-3 and TRBJ2-2, with 10 bases aligning to TRBD1. This CDR3 region has 16 residues. Germline V lookup: CDR1 ENHRY, CDR2 SYGVKD. Trimming at V came to 0 bases and at J to 6 bases, leaving 4 bases not matched to a gene.

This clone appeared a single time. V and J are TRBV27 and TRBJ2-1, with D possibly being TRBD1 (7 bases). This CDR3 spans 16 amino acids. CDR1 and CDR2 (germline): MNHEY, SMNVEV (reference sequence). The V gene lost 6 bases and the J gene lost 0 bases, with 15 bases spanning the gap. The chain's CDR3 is CASSASGGSSYNEQFF. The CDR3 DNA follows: TGTGCCAGCAGCGCGTCAGGGGGGAGCTCCTACAATGAGCAGTTCTTC.